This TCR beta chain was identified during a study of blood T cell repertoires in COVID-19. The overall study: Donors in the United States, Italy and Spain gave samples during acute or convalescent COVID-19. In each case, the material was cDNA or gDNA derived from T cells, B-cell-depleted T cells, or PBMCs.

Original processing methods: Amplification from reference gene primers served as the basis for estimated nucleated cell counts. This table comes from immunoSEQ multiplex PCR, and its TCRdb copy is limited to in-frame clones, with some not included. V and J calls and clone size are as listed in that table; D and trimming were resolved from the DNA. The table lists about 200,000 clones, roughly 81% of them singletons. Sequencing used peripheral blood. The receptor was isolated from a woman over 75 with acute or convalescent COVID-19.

CDR3 in DNA: TGTGCCAGTAGTATAGATGAGGGATCCTATGGCTACACCTTC. The encoded protein is CASSIDEGSYGYTF. This chain uses TRBV19 with TRBJ1-2; D remains ambiguous. Germline V gene sequence: CDR1 LNHDA, CDR2 SQIVND (reference sequence). Trimming cost V 0 bases and J 4 bases, with 9 bases left between them. The CDR3 is 14 residues long.